The 28 T cell receptor beta chains listed next were all sequenced from one sample in a study of blood T cell repertoires in COVID-19. Repertoires were generated with immunoSEQ multiplex PCR, while TCRdb's copy carries only in-frame clones and drops some. The sample has around 180,000 clones; around 87% are singletons. The sequenced sample was peripheral blood. All receptors come from a middle-aged man with active or convalescent COVID-19.

The genes are TRBV7-2 and TRBJ2-3, with 8 bases identical to TRBD2. Germline V lookup: CDR1 SGHTA, CDR2 FQGNSA. The J segment lost 5 bases and the V segment lost 3 bases, leaving 7 bases of the junction unmatched. The CDR3 has 15 residues. The chain's CDR3 is CASSFGGAMIDTQYF. In DNA form, the CDR3 reads TGTGCCAGCAGCTTCGGGGGGGCCATGATAGATACGCAGTATTTT.

V is TRBV10-3 and J is TRBJ1-1; D unclear. Germline lookup yields CDR1 ENHRY and CDR2 SYGVKD. The CDR3 consists of 14 residues. V was cut by 3 bases and J by 4 bases, with 12 bases left in between. The CDR3 region is CAISDRVAGTEAFF. The CDR3 DNA is TGTGCCATCAGTGATAGGGTTGCGGGCACTGAAGCTTTCTTT.

The chain is built from TRBV28 and TRBJ2-3; D may be TRBD2 (7 bases). The V end was cut by 6 bases, the J end by 1 base, with 14 bases between. From germline, CDR1 is MDHEN and CDR2 SYDVKM. The CDR3 covers 15 residues. CDR3 amino acids: CASRLGGQGTDTQYF. The DNA for the CDR3 is TGTGCCAGCAGACTGGGGGGGCAGGGCACAGATACGCAGTATTTT.

The CDR3 reads CASSQDDRRNYGYTF. DNA for the CDR3: TGCGCCAGCAGCCAAGATGACCGCAGGAACTATGGCTACACCTTC. The V and J genes are TRBV4-1 and TRBJ1-2; the D is unclear. Deletions cut 0 bases from V and 2 bases from J, with 10 bases between. Germline V gene sequence: CDR1 MGHRA, CDR2 YSYEKL. The CDR3 length is 15 residues.

The chain couples TRBV19 to TRBJ1-5; 8 bases align to TRBD1. The CDR3 is 17 residues long. Germline-derived CDR1 and CDR2 are LNHDA and SQIVND (reference sequence). The ends lost 6 bases at V and 1 base at J; junction bases unmatched: 11. The CDR3: CASSPTQGAVSNQPQHF. CDR3 coding DNA: TGTGCCAGTAGCCCTACCCAGGGGGCGGTGAGCAATCAGCCCCAGCATTTT.

The chain uses TRBV19 and TRBJ1-3, with D possibly being TRBD1 (5 bases). The CDR3 runs to 15 residues. The germline CDR1 and CDR2 sequences are LNHDA and SQIVND (reference sequence). The ends were cut back, 5 bases at V and 5 bases at J, with 16 bases in the middle. The CDR3 is CASSPSPAGRNTIYF. CDR3 nucleotide sequence: TGTGCCAGTAGTCCATCCCCAGCAGGGCGAAACACCATATATTTT.

CDR3 coding DNA: TGCAGCGTTCAATGGGGGGGCGGTGAAGCTTTCTTT. Translation: CSVQWGGGEAFF. The gene calls are TRBV29-1 and TRBJ1-1, with a weak D call TRBD1 (6 bases). CDR1 and CDR2 from the germline V gene are SQVTM and ANQGSEA. The CDR3 covers 12 residues. Trimming cost V 5 bases and J 7 bases, with 14 bases left between them.

This chain connects TRBV11-3 to TRBJ1-5; D is uncertain. From germline, CDR1 is SGHNT and CDR2 YENEEA. Trimming removed 1 base from V and 3 bases from J, with 7 bases in between. There are 14 residues in the CDR3. This CDR3 reads CASSLGDINQPQHF. The CDR3 DNA sequence: TGTGCCAGCAGCTTAGGCGATATCAATCAGCCCCAGCATTTT.

The V and J genes are TRBV7-9 and TRBJ1-6, with D unclear. V was shortened by 3 bases and J by 4 bases, with 7 bases between the two germline ends. The germline gives CDR1 SEHNR, CDR2 FQNEAQ (reference sequence). CDR3 length equals 14 residues. CDR3 nucleotides: TGTGCCAGCAGCTTGGGGAGATATAATTCACCCCTCCACTTT. It translates to CASSLGRYNSPLHF.

V and J are TRBV11-2 and TRBJ2-1; 7 bases fit TRBD2. This CDR3 is 14 amino acids long. J was trimmed by 9 bases and V by 4 bases; bases with no gene match: 9. CDR1 is SGHAT and CDR2 is FQNNGV in the germline V gene. Here the CDR3 reads CASSSGGPRGEQFF. CDR3 in DNA: TGTGCCAGCAGCTCGGGAGGTCCTCGGGGTGAGCAGTTCTTC.

The count of this clone is one. The chain carries TRBV6-2 or TRBV6-3 and TRBJ2-6; tentative D call: TRBD1 (5 bases). This CDR3 contains 17 residues. Trimming shortened V by 4 bases and J by 0 bases, and 13 bases separated the two germline ends. The germline CDR1 and CDR2 sequences are MNHEY and SVGEGT. CDR3 nucleotide sequence: TGTGCCAGCAGTTTCCGCTCCAGGGTCTCTGGGGCCAACGTCCTGACTTTC. Protein sequence: CASSFRSRVSGANVLTF.

Only a few counts were recorded for this clone. This sequence joins TRBV3-1 (or the pseudogene TRBV3-2) and TRBJ1-2; no reliable D call. The CDR3 consists of 13 residues. Germline V gives CDR1 LGHDT, CDR2 YNNKEL (reference sequence). Trimming took 4 bases from V and 8 from J, leaving 14 bases between them. CDR3 protein: CASSPTLRSGYTF. The CDR3 nucleotides read TGTGCCAGCAGCCCGACCCTAAGGAGCGGCTACACCTTC.

The V call is TRBV6-5, the J call TRBJ2-5; 9 bases map to TRBD2. Germline CDR1 reads MNHEY; CDR2 reads SVGAGI. The CDR3 has 16 amino acids. J lost 3 bases, V lost 4 bases, and 9 bases had no gene match. The CDR3 DNA reads TGTGCCAGCAGTTCCCAAGGACTAGCGAATGAAGAGACCCAGTACTTC. Translated: CASSSQGLANEETQYF.

This clone has only one observation. The chain combines TRBV6-5 with TRBJ1-2, with 7 bases matching TRBD1. This CDR3 has 15 amino acids. With V trimmed by 6 bases and J by 1 base, 8 bases remained unmatched. Germline V gene lookup returns CDR1 MNHEY and CDR2 SVGAGI. This chain's CDR3 is CASSLTGTDNYGYTF. CDR3 nucleotides: TGTGCCAGCAGCCTTACCGGGACAGATAACTATGGCTACACCTTC.

The gene calls are TRBV6-6 and TRBJ1-5; 10 bases are a match to TRBD1. The length of the CDR3 is 15 residues. Looked up from germline, CDR1 is MNHNY and CDR2 is SVGAGI (reference sequence). Trimming took 6 bases from V and 0 from J; bases not matched to a gene: 2. The CDR3 here is CASRGTGDSNQPQHF. CDR3 nucleotides: TGTGCCAGCAGGGGGACAGGGGATAGCAATCAGCCCCAGCATTTT.

This sequence joins TRBV18 and TRBJ2-3, with a tentative D call TRBD2 (5 bases). Germline V CDR1 and CDR2: KGHSH, LQKENI. The length of the CDR3 is 14 residues. V lost 2 bases, J lost 1 base, and 7 bases lay in between. CDR3 loop: CASSPGGGTDTQYF. The CDR3 DNA is TGTGCCAGCTCACCAGGAGGAGGCACAGATACGCAGTATTTT.

This clone occurred once. The CDR3 loop is CASSQVRGETQYF. As DNA, the CDR3 is TGTGCCAGCAGCCAAGTGAGAGGGGAGACCCAGTACTTC. The chain employs TRBV3-1 (or the pseudogene TRBV3-2) and TRBJ2-5, with D possibly being TRBD2 (5 bases). V lost 1 base, J lost 5 bases, and 8 bases lay in between. Germline CDR1 reads LGHDT; CDR2 reads YNNKEL (reference sequence). The CDR3 runs 13 residues.

V and J are TRBV7-8 and TRBJ1-3; D gene unclear. The CDR3 is 13 residues long. Deletions cut 2 bases from V and 3 bases from J, with 5 bases between. Germline V gene data show CDR1 as SGHVS and CDR2 as FQNEAQ. The CDR3 DNA is TGTGCCAGCAGCTTATCGGGTGGAAACACCATATATTTT. Translation: CASSLSGGNTIYF.

This chain joins TRBV21-1 and TRBJ2-2; the table's D call, TRBD2, has no DNA check behind it. TRBV21-1 is given as a pseudogene. The CDR3 totals 23 residues. CDR3 loop: CASSTQWGVRGLAGNPNTGELFF. The DNA of the CDR3 is TGTGCCAGCAGCACACAATGGGGGGTTCGAGGACTAGCGGGGAATCCTAACACCGGGGAGCTGTTTTTT.

The rearrangement uses TRBV11-2 and TRBJ2-3; 9 nucleotides align to TRBD2. From germline, CDR1 is SGHAT and CDR2 FQNNGV. The V segment lost 5 bases and the J segment 2 bases; nucleotides outside the gene matches: 8. This CDR3 has 16 residues. DNA for the CDR3: TGTGCCAGCAGCCGAAGCGGGGGGCGGGTCACAGATACGCAGTATTTT. It translates to CASSRSGGRVTDTQYF.

This rearrangement joins TRBV5-1 to TRBJ1-4; no firm D call. The CDR3 loop spans 14 amino acids. Germline CDR1 SGHRS, CDR2 YFSETQ. Trimming shortened V by 1 base and J by 6 bases, and 10 bases separated the two germline ends. The CDR3 nucleotides are TGCGCCAGCAGCTTGAGCGCCGGGGATGAAAAACTGTTTTTT. Protein: CASSLSAGDEKLFF.

This CDR3 is CAWSVRTAVNSPLHF. In nucleotides, the CDR3 is TGTGCCTGGAGTGTACGAACAGCCGTCAATTCACCCCTCCACTTT. The chain employs TRBV30 and TRBJ1-6; D uncertain. The CDR3 length is 15 residues. V shed 0 bases and J shed 7 bases, with 13 bases lying between them. CDR1 is GTSNPN, CDR2 SVGIG, per germline (reference sequence).

This clone was counted a single time. The CDR3 spells CASRTGGNEKLFF. The CDR3 DNA reads TGTGCCAGCAGGACAGGGGGCAATGAAAAACTGTTTTTT. This chain links TRBV6-5 with TRBJ1-4, with 10 positions matching TRBD1. Germline trimming cut 6 bases from V and 5 bases from J; bases unmatched to any gene: 0. CDR1 is MNHEY and CDR2 is SVGAGI in the germline V gene. This CDR3 contains 13 residues.

In this sample, this clone turned up a few times. The V and J genes are TRBV7-2 and TRBJ1-3; unclear D gene. This CDR3 is built from 16 residues. CDR1 and CDR2 (germline): SGHTA, FQGNSA. Trimming stripped 5 bases from V and 4 bases from J, with 18 bases between. For the CDR3, the DNA is TGTGCCAGCAGCCGCCTGGCAGCGGGCTCGGGAAACACCATATATTTT. Translating it yields CASSRLAAGSGNTIYF. The whole variable domain, remainder taken from reference TRBV7-2 and TRBJ1-3, is GAGVSQSPSNKVTEKGKDVELRCDPISGHTALYWYRQSLGQGLEFLIYFQGNSAPDKSGLPSDRFSAERTGGSVSTLTIQRTQQEDSAVYLCASSRLAAGSGNTIYFGEGSWLTVV.

The chain links TRBV15 to TRBJ2-1, with D unresolved. This CDR3 spans 13 amino acids. In germline, CDR1 is LNHNV, CDR2 YYDKDF (reference sequence). Deletions cut 0 bases from V and 8 bases from J, with 8 bases between. Here the CDR3 reads CATSRDESHEQFF. The CDR3 DNA sequence: TGTGCCACCAGCAGAGATGAAAGCCATGAGCAGTTCTTC.

This chain connects TRBV10-3 to TRBJ1-5; 8 bases agree with TRBD1. CDR1 is ENHRY, CDR2 SYGVKD, per germline. Unmatched junction bases numbered 8, after V lost 3 bases and J lost 4 bases. This CDR3 is 16 amino acids long. The CDR3 nucleotides read TGTGCCATCAGTGATGTGGGGACAGGTACGAATCAGCCCCAGCATTTT. This encodes CAISDVGTGTNQPQHF.

This sequence joins TRBV13 and TRBJ2-7; 11 bases are a match to TRBD2. The CDR3 loop spans 16 amino acids. Germline V CDR1 and CDR2: PRHDT, FYEKMQ (reference sequence). With 2 bases clipped from V and 0 bases from J, the junction kept 3 bases outside the gene matches. The CDR3 here is CASSLKTSGTSYEQYF. CDR3 nucleotide sequence: TGTGCCAGCAGCTTAAAGACTAGCGGGACCTCCTACGAGCAGTACTTC.

This chain joins TRBV2 and TRBJ2-5; 7 bases agree with TRBD1. Trimming at V came to 8 bases and at J to 4 bases, leaving 10 bases not matched to a gene. The CDR3 runs to 14 residues. Germline V gene data show CDR1 as SNHLY and CDR2 as FYNNEI. CDR3 nucleotides: TGTGCCAGCGTTCGACAGGGATGGAGAGAGACCCAGTACTTC. It encodes CASVRQGWRETQYF.